One sample yielded the 4 T cell receptor beta chains listed below, sequenced in a study of Tregs in tolerant kidney transplant recipients. The nonmyeloablative bone marrow transplants came from related graft donors, with transient mixed chimerism. Sequencing used immunoSEQ multiplex PCR; TCRdb keeps in-frame clones, though not all of them. Of about 22,000 clones in the sample, roughly 80% were seen once. The sequencing used CD8+ T cells from blood (PBMCs), collected 6 months after the transplant. Every receptor here comes from a human patient who received a combined kidney and bone marrow transplant. Some T cells may be transferred from the graft donor.

V and J are TRBV4-1 and TRBJ2-1; 9 bases fit TRBD2. CDR3 length equals 16 residues. Losses at the gene ends were 2 bases for V and 0 bases for J; bases not matched to a gene: 2. The V gene's germline CDR1 is MGHRA and CDR2 YSYEKL. The CDR3 loop reads CASSQLAGSSYNEQFF. The CDR3 bases are TGCGCCAGCAGCCAACTAGCGGGGAGCTCCTACAATGAGCAGTTCTTC.

V and J are TRBV27 and TRBJ2-7; maybe TRBD1 (6 bases). Deletions cut 6 bases from V and 2 bases from J, with 14 bases between. CDR3 length: 14 amino acids. Germline V gene sequence: CDR1 MNHEY, CDR2 SMNVEV (reference sequence). The DNA for the CDR3 is TGTGCCAGCAGATCAGGGGTCTCGACCTACGAGCAGTACTTC. This gives the protein CASRSGVSTYEQYF.

In this sample, this clone turned up once. The chain uses TRBV5-4 and TRBJ2-1; possibly TRBD2 for D (5 bases). The CDR3 runs to 17 residues. The germline gives CDR1 SGHNT, CDR2 YYREEE (reference sequence). V lost 4 bases and J 0 bases, leaving 17 bases between the germline ends. CDR3 residues: CASSAGHTLSSYNEQFF. CDR3 nucleotide sequence: TGTGCCAGCAGCGCGGGTCATACCCTAAGCTCCTACAATGAGCAGTTCTTC.

The V and J genes are TRBV29-1 and TRBJ2-5; D is ambiguous. The CDR3 has 11 residues. Germline V gene data show CDR1 as SQVTM and CDR2 as ANQGSEA. V lost 6 bases, J lost 7 bases, and 12 bases lay in between. Written as DNA, the CDR3 is TGCAGCGTCCCCCTTGCCGGGACCCAGTACTTC. Translated: CSVPLAGTQYF.